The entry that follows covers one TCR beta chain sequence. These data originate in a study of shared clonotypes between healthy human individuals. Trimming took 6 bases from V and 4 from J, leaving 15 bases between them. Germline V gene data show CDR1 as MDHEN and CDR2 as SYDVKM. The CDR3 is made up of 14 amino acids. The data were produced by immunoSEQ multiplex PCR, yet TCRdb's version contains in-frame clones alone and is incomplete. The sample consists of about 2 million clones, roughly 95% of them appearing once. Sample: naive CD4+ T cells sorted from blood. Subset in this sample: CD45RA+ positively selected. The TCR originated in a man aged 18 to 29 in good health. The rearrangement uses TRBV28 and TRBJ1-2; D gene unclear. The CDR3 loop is CASSPTPWGYGYTF. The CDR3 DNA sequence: TGTGCCAGCAGCCCTACACCGTGGGGCTATGGCTACACCTTC.